These 15 T cell receptor beta chains were sequenced from one sample in a study of OX40 agonist ivuxolimab in advanced cancers. Sequencing was performed with immunoSEQ multiplex PCR; in TCRdb, only in-frame clones are kept and a portion is missing. This sample yields tens of thousands of clones, of which approximately 91% are seen a single time; approximately 18% belongs to the top ten. The sequencing used CD4+ or CD8+ T cells sorted from blood, collected in a trial of the OX40 agonist ivuxolimab. The receptors here all came from an adult with an advanced solid tumor such as melanoma, head and neck, liver or kidney cancer.

The rearrangement joins TRBV19 to TRBJ2-2, with D tentatively TRBD1 (5 bases). CDR3 length equals 14 residues. Germline CDR1 is LNHDA and CDR2 is SQIVND (reference sequence). Trimming stripped 3 bases from V and 4 bases from J, with 9 bases between. CDR3 region: CASSIGALTGELFF. The CDR3 nucleotides are TGTGCCAGTAGTATTGGGGCCCTCACCGGGGAGCTGTTTTTT.

This chain joins TRBV30 and TRBJ2-2; D not certain. The CDR3 totals 12 residues. Germline lookup yields CDR1 GTSNPN and CDR2 SVGIG (reference sequence). The V gene lost 1 base and the J gene lost 1 base, with 1 base spanning the gap. The CDR3 DNA sequence: TGTGCCTGGAGTGAGAACACCGGGGAGCTGTTTTTT. Translated: CAWSENTGELFF.

The chain couples TRBV9 to TRBJ1-1, with D unresolved. Deletions cut 3 bases from V and 0 bases from J, with 9 bases between. The CDR3 runs to 14 residues. Germline V gives CDR1 SGDLS, CDR2 YYNGEE. The CDR3 DNA is TGTGCCAGCAGCGAAGGCGTTTTGAACACTGAAGCTTTCTTT. Its protein product is CASSEGVLNTEAFF.

The CDR3 is CASSLTGRENGYTF. The CDR3 DNA follows: TGTGCCAGCAGTTTGACAGGGCGCGAAAATGGCTACACCTTC. The chain carries TRBV6-1 and TRBJ1-2, with TRBD1 identical over 7 bases. Trimming at V came to 5 bases and at J to 6 bases, leaving 9 bases not matched to a gene. Germline CDR1 and CDR2: MNHNS and SASEGT. This CDR3 spans 14 amino acids.

This clone was seen once. The rearrangement joins TRBV19 to TRBJ1-1, with unresolved D. The CDR3 spans 14 residues. The V end was cut by 7 bases, the J end by 7 bases, with 19 bases between. CDR1 is LNHDA and CDR2 is SQIVND in the germline V gene (reference sequence). This CDR3 reads CASTDWAGNFEAFF. CDR3 bases: TGTGCCAGTACCGATTGGGCGGGGAATTTTGAAGCTTTCTTT.

This rearrangement joins TRBV5-6 to TRBJ1-2; D may be TRBD1 (6 bases). V lost 1 base, J lost 3 bases, and 10 bases lay in between. This CDR3 contains 14 residues. Germline values: CDR1 SGHDT, CDR2 YYEEEE. DNA for the CDR3: TGTGCCAGCAGCTTGCTGGACAGCCACTATGGCTACACCTTC. Translating it yields CASSLLDSHYGYTF.

The count of this clone is one. This chain connects TRBV4-1 to TRBJ2-1; D possibly corresponds to TRBD2 (5 bases). The CDR3 sequence is 13 residues long. V lost 6 bases to trimming and J lost 8 bases, with 14 bases between them. Germline CDR1 reads MGHRA; CDR2 reads YSYEKL. CDR3 residues: CASRDPGFHEQFF. The CDR3, as DNA: TGCGCCAGCAGAGATCCGGGGTTTCATGAGCAGTTCTTC.

The V gene is TRBV10-3, the J gene TRBJ2-1; 9 bases match TRBD1. Germline CDR1 ENHRY, CDR2 SYGVKD. V was clipped by 3 bases and J by 7 bases; unmatched bases: 10. The CDR3 is 16 residues long. CDR3 coding DNA: TGTGCCATCAGTGAAAGTGGACAGGGGATTACAAATGAGCAGTTCTTC. Amino acids: CAISESGQGITNEQFF.

The chain links TRBV6-1 to TRBJ1-1, with D possibly TRBD1 on 6 matching bases. Germline assignment: CDR1 MNHNS and CDR2 SASEGT. Trimming left V 3 bases short and J 1 base short, with 12 bases between. This CDR3 has 15 amino acids. CDR3 nucleotides: TGTGCCAGCAGTGAGCTCAGGGGTCCGAACACTGAAGCTTTCTTT. It encodes CASSELRGPNTEAFF.

This chain connects TRBV5-6 to TRBJ1-4; D possibly corresponds to TRBD1 (5 bases). V shed 2 bases and J shed 0 bases, with 11 bases lying between them. Germline V gene data show CDR1 as SGHDT and CDR2 as YYEEEE. The CDR3 length is 16 residues. The CDR3 here is CASSLQEQTTNEKLFF. DNA of the CDR3: TGTGCCAGCAGCTTACAGGAACAAACAACTAATGAAAAACTGTTTTTT.

The chain employs TRBV5-8 and TRBJ1-4; TRBD1 might be the D (6 bases). The CDR3 sequence is 16 residues long. Per the germline V gene, CDR1 is SGHTS and CDR2 is YDEGEE. Trimming pared 4 bases from V and 0 bases from J, leaving 13 bases between. The CDR3 region is CASSHRDPATNEKLFF. For the CDR3, the DNA is TGTGCCAGCAGCCACAGGGACCCTGCAACTAATGAAAAACTGTTTTTT.

The chain uses TRBV27 and TRBJ2-7; D not resolved. V was shortened by 4 bases and J by 3 bases, with 10 bases between the two germline ends. Germline-derived CDR1 and CDR2 are MNHEY and SMNVEV (reference sequence). The CDR3 is 13 amino acids. This chain's CDR3 is CASSWKHLYEQYF. In nucleotides, the CDR3 is TGTGCCAGCAGTTGGAAGCACCTCTACGAGCAGTACTTC.

CDR3 protein: CASSPPPTGLSYEQYF. The CDR3 coding sequence is TGTGCCAGCAGTCCCCCTCCCACAGGGCTCTCCTACGAGCAGTACTTC. The V and J genes are TRBV28 and TRBJ2-7; the D gene is possibly TRBD1 (6 bases). V lost 5 bases and J 0 bases, leaving 17 bases between the germline ends. Germline CDR1 is MDHEN and CDR2 is SYDVKM. The CDR3 length is 16 residues.

The chain carries TRBV9 and TRBJ2-1; D ambiguous. Germline loops: CDR1 SGDLS, CDR2 YYNGEE. The CDR3 consists of 14 residues. The V and J ends lost 5 bases and 8 bases respectively, with 17 bases between them. CDR3 amino acids: CASSGRPTRDEQFF. The CDR3 DNA reads TGTGCCAGCAGTGGACGGCCCACACGGGATGAGCAGTTCTTC.

The V gene is TRBV11-2, the J gene TRBJ1-5, with D possibly matching TRBD1 (6 bases). Looked up from germline, CDR1 is SGHAT and CDR2 is FQNNGV. The V gene lost 1 base and the J gene lost 8 bases, with 12 bases spanning the gap. The CDR3 contains 14 residues. The CDR3 bases are TGTGCCAGCAGCTTAGGGGGGCTTCTAGAGCCCCAGCATTTT. It is translated as CASSLGGLLEPQHF.